A selection of T cell receptor beta chains follows, all from one sample in a study of long-term antiretroviral therapy in people with HIV. The data were produced by immunoSEQ multiplex PCR, yet TCRdb's version contains in-frame clones alone and is incomplete. Altogether some 22,000 clones are present, roughly 87% being singletons, with the ten largest covering around 24%. Sequencing used unsorted PBMCs, obtained 0.4 years after starting antiretroviral therapy. These receptors all stem from a man aged 45-60 years with HIV. Each CDR3 is given with its conserved first and last residue. The D gene is left open where the match is weak. Size values are once, few and many counts, or a class for expanded clones, and some rows have none.

v_call	j_call	d_call	clone_size	cdr3_aa	cdr3_nt
TRBV28	TRBJ2-1	.	.	CASIPGEYNEQFF	TGTGCCAGCATCCCCGGAGAGTACAATGAGCAGTTCTTC
TRBV9	TRBJ1-5	.	.	CASSDTPNQPQHF	TGTGCCAGCAGCGACACTCCCAATCAGCCCCAGCATTTT
TRBV18	TRBJ2-5	TRBD2	.	CASSPGLGKETQYF	TGTGCCAGCTCACCTGGACTAGGGAAAGAGACCCAGTACTTC
TRBV7-3	TRBJ2-2	.	.	CASSLAGTVNTGELFF	TGTGCCAGCAGCTTAGCCGGGACTGTGAACACCGGGGAGCTGTTTTTT
TRBV5-4	TRBJ1-1	TRBD1	.	CASSLWDRGLNTEAFF	TGTGCCAGCAGCTTGTGGGACAGGGGGCTGAACACTGAAGCTTTCTTT
TRBV5-1	TRBJ1-2	TRBD1	.	CASSRDSSPGGYTF	TGCGCCAGCAGCCGGGACAGCTCCCCTGGGGGCTACACCTTC
TRBV2	TRBJ2-7	.	.	CASSEWAQYF	TGTGCCAGCAGTGAATGGGCGCAGTACTTC
TRBV7-3	TRBJ1-6	TRBD1	.	CASSLGQNSPLHF	TGTGCCAGCAGCCTGGGACAGAATTCACCCCTCCACTTT
TRBV6-1	TRBJ2-3	TRBD2	.	CASSGLAGGTDTQYF	TGTGCCAGCAGTGGCCTAGCGGGGGGGACAGATACGCAGTATTTT
TRBV29-1	TRBJ1-2	.	.	CSVEGAPGFNYGYTF	TGCAGCGTTGAGGGAGCACCAGGATTTAACTATGGCTACACCTTC
TRBV9	TRBJ1-5	.	.	CASSVGDVGNQPQHF	TGTGCCAGCAGCGTAGGGGACGTAGGGAATCAGCCCCAGCATTTT
TRBV7-2	TRBJ2-3	.	.	CASSFDGGLGTDTQYF	TGTGCCAGCAGCTTCGACGGGGGGCTGGGGACAGATACGCAGTATTTT
TRBV18	TRBJ1-6	.	.	CASSDRSSYNSPLHF	TGTGCCAGCTCAGACAGGAGCTCCTATAATTCACCCCTCCACTTT
TRBV5-6	TRBJ2-1	TRBD2	.	CASSPRVLAGGINEQFF	TGTGCCAGCAGCCCTCGGGTACTAGCGGGGGGCATCAATGAGCAGTTCTTC
TRBV9	TRBJ1-5	.	.	CASSVGPLDQPQHF	TGTGCCAGCAGCGTAGGTCCCCTTGATCAGCCCCAGCATTTT
TRBV5-4	TRBJ2-1	.	once	CASSLVSGYNEQFF	TGTGCCAGCAGCTTAGTTAGCGGTTACAATGAGCAGTTCTTC
TRBV6-5	TRBJ2-5	.	.	CASSRTRQETQYF	TGTGCCAGCAGCCGGACTCGCCAAGAGACCCAGTACTTC
TRBV7-9	TRBJ1-6	.	.	CASSPLGDSPLHF	TGTGCCAGCAGTCCCCTGGGGGATTCACCCCTCCACTTT
TRBV11-2	TRBJ1-1	TRBD1	.	CASSPEGTGADAFF	TGTGCCAGCAGCCCAGAGGGGACAGGGGCGGATGCTTTCTTT
TRBV7-3	TRBJ1-1	TRBD1	.	CASSLMWDRHEAFF	TGTGCCAGCAGCTTAATGTGGGACAGACATGAAGCTTTCTTT
TRBV15	TRBJ1-2	TRBD1	.	CATSPGTGVGYGYTF	TGTGCCACCAGCCCTGGGACAGGGGTCGGCTATGGCTACACCTTC
TRBV9	TRBJ1-2	.	few	CASSPRRGNYGYTF	TGTGCCAGCAGCCCCCGACGGGGTAACTATGGCTACACCTTC
TRBV9	TRBJ1-1	.	.	CASSVAGRTEAFF	TGTGCCAGCAGCGTGGCAGGGAGGACTGAAGCTTTCTTT
TRBV7-9	TRBJ2-1	TRBD2	.	CASSLVKASGYNEQFF	TGTGCCAGCAGCTTAGTTAAGGCTAGCGGGTACAATGAGCAGTTCTTC
TRBV5-1	TRBJ2-2	.	.	CASSLVQRTGELFF	TGCGCCAGCAGCTTGGTGCAGAGGACCGGGGAGCTGTTTTTT
TRBV28	TRBJ1-1	.	.	CASSPGGGMNTEAFF	TGTGCCAGCAGCCCTGGCGGGGGGATGAACACTGAAGCTTTCTTT
TRBV7-2	TRBJ2-7	.	.	CASSQYFEQYF	TGTGCCAGCAGCCAATACTTCGAGCAGTACTTC
TRBV5-5	TRBJ1-1	.	.	CASSFDYGGRTEAFF	TGTGCCAGCAGCTTCGATTACGGTGGCCGCACTGAAGCTTTCTTT
TRBV6-5	TRBJ2-1	.	.	CASRMAGARNEQFF	TGTGCCAGCAGAATGGCGGGGGCTAGGAATGAGCAGTTCTTC
TRBV9	TRBJ2-5	.	.	CASSPQAGMGETQYF	TGTGCCAGCAGCCCCCAGGCAGGGATGGGGGAGACCCAGTACTTC
TRBV28	TRBJ2-6	.	few	CASSVYGRASGANVLTF	TGTGCCAGCAGTGTTTATGGGAGAGCCTCTGGGGCCAACGTCCTGACTTTC
TRBV5-1	TRBJ1-3	TRBD1	once	CASSLAGGQGRNTIYF	TGCGCCAGCAGCTTGGCCGGGGGACAGGGCCGGAACACCATATATTTT
TRBV30	TRBJ2-7	.	.	CAWTLRVSDEQYF	TGTGCCTGGACCTTACGGGTCTCCGACGAGCAGTACTTC
TRBV4-1	TRBJ2-4	TRBD2	.	CASSQEGIAGKNIQYF	TGCGCCAGCAGCCAAGAGGGGATAGCGGGGAAAAACATTCAGTACTTC
TRBV29-1	TRBJ2-3	.	.	CSVSGDTQYF	TGCAGCGTTTCAGGAGATACGCAGTATTTT
TRBV5-1	TRBJ2-2	.	.	CASTRDTGELFF	TGCGCCAGCACCCGAGACACCGGGGAGCTGTTTTTT
TRBV2	TRBJ1-6	.	once	CASSPGGNSPLHF	TGTGCCAGCAGCCCTGGCGGTAATTCACCCCTCCACTTT
TRBV21-1	TRBJ2-5	.	.	CASSHWDSPLGTQYF	TGTGCCAGCAGCCATTGGGACTCCCCTTTAGGGACCCAGTACTTC
TRBV28	TRBJ2-2	TRBD2	.	CASSLAGAGGSIGELFF	TGTGCCAGCAGCCTCGCCGGTGCGGGGGGAAGTATCGGGGAGCTGTTTTTT
TRBV19	TRBJ1-3	.	.	CASSSAGRSGNTIYF	TGTGCCAGTAGTAGCGCAGGTCGATCTGGAAACACCATATATTTT